These T cell receptor beta chains were read from a single sample in a study of blood T cell repertoires in COVID-19. Clones were sequenced by immunoSEQ multiplex PCR, and TCRdb holds only the in-frame ones, with some missing. This sample has approximately 53,000 clones, with roughly 87% found just once. The sequencing input was peripheral blood. The receptors here all came from a woman at least 80 years old with COVID-19, enrolled during active disease. Each CDR3 is given with its conserved first and last residue. The order of the fields is D gene, J gene, V gene, clone size, CDR3 protein, CDR3 DNA. A D gene is named only where the DNA matches it firmly. Some rows mark clone size as missing; the rest say once, few, many or name a class of expanded clone.

D: TRBD1; J: TRBJ1-2; V: TRBV19; size: .; CDR3: CASTPTRDRGNGYTF; DNA: TGTGCCAGTACCCCGACTCGGGACAGGGGTAATGGCTACACCTTC
D: .; J: TRBJ1-4; V: TRBV7-9; size: few; CDR3: CASSTYSQINEKLFF; DNA: TGTGCCAGCAGCACGTACAGTCAAATTAATGAAAAACTGTTTTTT
D: .; J: TRBJ1-2; V: TRBV10-3; size: .; CDR3: CAIRGENYGYTF; DNA: TGTGCCATCCGGGGGGAAAACTATGGCTACACCTTC
D: .; J: TRBJ2-7; V: TRBV7-2; size: .; CDR3: CASSPTRGIGYEQYF; DNA: TGTGCCAGCAGCCCCACCCGCGGGATCGGGTACGAGCAGTACTTC
D: TRBD2; J: TRBJ2-3; V: TRBV30; size: .; CDR3: CAWATSGALATQYF; DNA: TGTGCCTGGGCGACTAGCGGGGCCCTAGCTACGCAGTATTTT
D: .; J: TRBJ1-5; V: TRBV2; size: .; CDR3: CASSPPGGQPQHF; DNA: TGTGCCAGCAGCCCCCCGGGGGGTCAGCCCCAGCATTTT
D: .; J: TRBJ1-1; V: TRBV3-1/TRBV3-2; size: .; CDR3: CASSQNRGTGGTEAFF; DNA: TGTGCCAGCAGCCAAAACCGAGGGACGGGAGGCACTGAAGCTTTCTTT
D: TRBD1; J: TRBJ2-5; V: TRBV20-1; size: .; CDR3: CSASPGQGARETQYF; DNA: TGCAGTGCTAGTCCGGGACAGGGGGCGCGTGAGACCCAGTACTTC
D: .; J: TRBJ1-2; V: TRBV25-1; size: .; CDR3: CASRRGGAGGYTF; DNA: TGTGCCAGCAGAAGGGGAGGGGCGGGTGGCTACACCTTC
D: .; J: TRBJ1-5; V: TRBV6-5; size: .; CDR3: CASIGEGNQPQHF; DNA: TGTGCCAGCATCGGGGAGGGTAATCAGCCCCAGCATTTT
D: .; J: TRBJ1-1; V: TRBV30; size: .; CDR3: CAWGGQVNTEAFF; DNA: TGTGCCTGGGGGGGGCAGGTCAACACTGAAGCTTTCTTT